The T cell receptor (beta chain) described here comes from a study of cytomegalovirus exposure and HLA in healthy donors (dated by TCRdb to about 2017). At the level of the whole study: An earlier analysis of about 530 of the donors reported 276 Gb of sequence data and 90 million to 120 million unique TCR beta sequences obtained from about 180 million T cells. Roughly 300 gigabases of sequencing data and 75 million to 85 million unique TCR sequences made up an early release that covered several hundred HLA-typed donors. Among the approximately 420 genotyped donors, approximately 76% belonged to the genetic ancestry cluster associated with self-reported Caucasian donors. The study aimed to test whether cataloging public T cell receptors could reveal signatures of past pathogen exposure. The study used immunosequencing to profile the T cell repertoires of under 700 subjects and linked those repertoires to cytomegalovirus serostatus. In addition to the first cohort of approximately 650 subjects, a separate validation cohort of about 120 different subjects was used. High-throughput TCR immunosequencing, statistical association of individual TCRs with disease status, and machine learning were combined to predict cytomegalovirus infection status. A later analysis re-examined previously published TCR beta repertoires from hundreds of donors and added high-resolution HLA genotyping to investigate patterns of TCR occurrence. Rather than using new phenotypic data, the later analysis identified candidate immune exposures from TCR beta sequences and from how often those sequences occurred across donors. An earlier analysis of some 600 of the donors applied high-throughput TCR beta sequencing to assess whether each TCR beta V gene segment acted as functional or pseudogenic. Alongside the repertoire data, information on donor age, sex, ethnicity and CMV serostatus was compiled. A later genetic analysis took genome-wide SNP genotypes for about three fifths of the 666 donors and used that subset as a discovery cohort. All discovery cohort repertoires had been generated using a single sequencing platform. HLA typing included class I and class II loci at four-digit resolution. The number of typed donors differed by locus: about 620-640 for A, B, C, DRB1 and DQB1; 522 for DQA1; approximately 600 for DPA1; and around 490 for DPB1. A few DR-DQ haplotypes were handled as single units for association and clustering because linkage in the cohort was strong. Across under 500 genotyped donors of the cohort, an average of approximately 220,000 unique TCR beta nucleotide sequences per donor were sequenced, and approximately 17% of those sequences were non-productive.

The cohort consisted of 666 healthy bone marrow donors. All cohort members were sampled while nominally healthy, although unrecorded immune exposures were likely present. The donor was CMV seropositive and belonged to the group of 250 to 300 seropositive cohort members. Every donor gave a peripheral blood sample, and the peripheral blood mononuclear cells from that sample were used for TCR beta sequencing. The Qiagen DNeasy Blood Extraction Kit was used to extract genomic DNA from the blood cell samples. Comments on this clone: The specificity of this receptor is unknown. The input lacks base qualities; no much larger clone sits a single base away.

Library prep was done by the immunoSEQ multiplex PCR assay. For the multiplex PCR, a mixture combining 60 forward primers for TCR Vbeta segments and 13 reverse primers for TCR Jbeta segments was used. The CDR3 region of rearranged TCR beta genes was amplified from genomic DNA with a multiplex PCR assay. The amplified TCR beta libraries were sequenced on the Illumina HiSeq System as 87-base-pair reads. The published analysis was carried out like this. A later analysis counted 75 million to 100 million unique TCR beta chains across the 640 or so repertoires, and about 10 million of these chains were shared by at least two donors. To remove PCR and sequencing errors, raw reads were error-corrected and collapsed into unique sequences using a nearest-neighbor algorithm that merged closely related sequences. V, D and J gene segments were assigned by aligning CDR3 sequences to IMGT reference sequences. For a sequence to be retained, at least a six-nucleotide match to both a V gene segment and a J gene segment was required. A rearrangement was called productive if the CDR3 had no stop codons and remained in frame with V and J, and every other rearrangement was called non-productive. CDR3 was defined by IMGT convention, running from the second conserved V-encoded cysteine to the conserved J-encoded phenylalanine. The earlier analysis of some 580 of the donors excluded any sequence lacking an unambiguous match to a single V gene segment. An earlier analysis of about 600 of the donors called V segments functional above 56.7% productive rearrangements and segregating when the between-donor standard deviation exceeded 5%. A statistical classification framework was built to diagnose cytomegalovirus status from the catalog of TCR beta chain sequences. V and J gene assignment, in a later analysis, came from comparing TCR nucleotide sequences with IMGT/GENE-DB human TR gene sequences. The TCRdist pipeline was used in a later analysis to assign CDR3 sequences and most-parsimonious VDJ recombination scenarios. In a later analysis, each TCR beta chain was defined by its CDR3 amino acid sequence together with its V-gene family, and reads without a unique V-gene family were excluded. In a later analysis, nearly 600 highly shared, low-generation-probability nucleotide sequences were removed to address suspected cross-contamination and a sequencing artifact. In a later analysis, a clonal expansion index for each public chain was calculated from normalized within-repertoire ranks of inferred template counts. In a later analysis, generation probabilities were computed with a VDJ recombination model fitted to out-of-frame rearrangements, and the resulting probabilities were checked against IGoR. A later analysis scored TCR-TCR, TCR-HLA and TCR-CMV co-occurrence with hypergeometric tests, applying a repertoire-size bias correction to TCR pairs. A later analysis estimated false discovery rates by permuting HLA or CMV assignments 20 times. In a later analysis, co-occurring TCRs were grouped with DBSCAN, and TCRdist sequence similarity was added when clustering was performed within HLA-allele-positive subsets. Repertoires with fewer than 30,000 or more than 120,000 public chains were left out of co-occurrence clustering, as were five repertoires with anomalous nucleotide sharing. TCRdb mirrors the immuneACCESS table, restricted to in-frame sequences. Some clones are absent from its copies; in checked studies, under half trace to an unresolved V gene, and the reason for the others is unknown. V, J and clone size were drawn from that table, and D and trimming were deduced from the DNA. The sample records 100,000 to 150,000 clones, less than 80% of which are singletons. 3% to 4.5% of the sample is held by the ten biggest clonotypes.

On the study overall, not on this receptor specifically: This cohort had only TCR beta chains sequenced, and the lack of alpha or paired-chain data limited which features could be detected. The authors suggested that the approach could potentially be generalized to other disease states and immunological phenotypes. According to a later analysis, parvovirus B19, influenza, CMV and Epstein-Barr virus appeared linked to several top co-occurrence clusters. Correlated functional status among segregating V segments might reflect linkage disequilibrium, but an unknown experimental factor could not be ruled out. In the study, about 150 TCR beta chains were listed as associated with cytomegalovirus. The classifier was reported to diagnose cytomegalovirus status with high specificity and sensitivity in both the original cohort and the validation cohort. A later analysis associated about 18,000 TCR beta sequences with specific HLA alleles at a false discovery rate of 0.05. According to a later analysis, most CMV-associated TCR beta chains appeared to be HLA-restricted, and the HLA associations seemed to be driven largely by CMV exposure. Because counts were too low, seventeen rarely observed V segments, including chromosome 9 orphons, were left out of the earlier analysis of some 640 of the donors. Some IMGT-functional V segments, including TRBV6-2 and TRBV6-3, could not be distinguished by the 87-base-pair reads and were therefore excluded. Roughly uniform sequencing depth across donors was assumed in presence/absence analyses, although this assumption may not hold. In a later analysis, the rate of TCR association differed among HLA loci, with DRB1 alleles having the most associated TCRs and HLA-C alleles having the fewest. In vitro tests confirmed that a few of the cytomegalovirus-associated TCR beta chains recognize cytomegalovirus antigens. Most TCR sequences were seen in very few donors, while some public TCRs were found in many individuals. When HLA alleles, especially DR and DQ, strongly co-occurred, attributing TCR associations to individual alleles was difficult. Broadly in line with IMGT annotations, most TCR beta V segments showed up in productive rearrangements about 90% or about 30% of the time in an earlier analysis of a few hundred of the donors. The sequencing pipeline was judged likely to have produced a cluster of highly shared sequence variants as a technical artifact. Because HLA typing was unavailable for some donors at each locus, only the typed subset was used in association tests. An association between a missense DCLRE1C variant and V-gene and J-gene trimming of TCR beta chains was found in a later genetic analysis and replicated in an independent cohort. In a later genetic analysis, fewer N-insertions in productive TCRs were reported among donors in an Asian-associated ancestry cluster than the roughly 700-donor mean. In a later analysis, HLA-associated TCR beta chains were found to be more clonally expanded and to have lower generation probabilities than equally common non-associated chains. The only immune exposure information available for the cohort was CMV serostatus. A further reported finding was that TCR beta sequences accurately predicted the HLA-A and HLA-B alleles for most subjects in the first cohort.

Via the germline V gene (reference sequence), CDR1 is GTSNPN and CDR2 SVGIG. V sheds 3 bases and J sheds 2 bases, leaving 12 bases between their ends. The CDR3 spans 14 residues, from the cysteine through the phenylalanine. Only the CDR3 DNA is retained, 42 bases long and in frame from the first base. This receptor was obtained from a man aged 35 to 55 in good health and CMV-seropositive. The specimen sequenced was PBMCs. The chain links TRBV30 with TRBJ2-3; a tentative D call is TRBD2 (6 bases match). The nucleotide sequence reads TGTGCCTGGAGCTCCCGGGACTTCACAGATACGCAGTATTTT. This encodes CAWSSRDFTDTQYF.